This T cell receptor beta chain was sequenced during a study of shared clonotypes between healthy human individuals. Trimming left V 3 bases short and J 0 bases short, with 15 bases between. CDR1 and CDR2 from the germline V gene are MNHNS and SASEGT. The CDR3 covers 17 residues. Method: immunoSEQ multiplex PCR; TCRdb's copy keeps in-frame clones and lacks some. The table records millions of clones, 85% to 95% of them present only once. General study points: Estimated richness was generally greater in naive than memory subsets.

This clone was counted a single time. Its antigen is not identified. CD4+ cells underwent separation, giving CD45RA+ naive and CD45RA-negative memory subsets. V is TRBV6-1 and J is TRBJ1-5; D perhaps matches TRBD1 (5 bases). Source material: naive CD4+ T cells sorted from blood. Subset reported: CD45RA+ positively selected. The receptor was isolated from a man younger than 35 in good health. DNA for the CDR3: TGTGCCAGCAGTGATCCCGGGGCAGGGATTAGCAATCAGCCCCAGCATTTT. Protein: CASSDPGAGISNQPQHF.